The rows below give T cell receptor beta chains drawn from one sample of a study of blood T cell repertoires in COVID-19. Sequencing was performed with immunoSEQ multiplex PCR; in TCRdb, only in-frame clones are kept and a portion is missing. This table holds 100,000 to 150,000 clones, around 90% found once. Sequencing was performed on peripheral blood. The receptors shown here come from a middle-aged man with COVID-19, enrolled during active disease. The CDR3 runs from the conserved cysteine through the conserved F or W. The D gene is left open where the match is weak. Clone size is given for some rows only: seen once, a few or many times, or a class if the clone is expanded.

v_call	d_call	clone_size	j_call	cdr3_aa	cdr3_nt
TRBV7-6	NA	NA	TRBJ2-1	CASSLGTGSSYNEQFF	TGTGCCAGCAGCTTAGGGACTGGGAGCTCCTACAATGAGCAGTTCTTC
TRBV27	NA	once	TRBJ2-7	CASRTGRNEQYF	TGTGCCAGCAGAACCGGGAGAAACGAGCAGTACTTC
TRBV30	NA	NA	TRBJ2-1	CAWSRTSGPQFF	TGTGCCTGGAGTCGGACGAGCGGGCCGCAGTTCTTC
TRBV5-6	TRBD1	NA	TRBJ2-3	CASSLVTGVQTDTQYF	TGTGCCAGCAGCTTGGTAACAGGGGTACAAACAGATACGCAGTATTTT
TRBV28	TRBD2	NA	TRBJ2-5	CASSLLLAGGQETQYF	TGTGCCAGCAGTTTACTCCTAGCGGGAGGACAAGAGACCCAGTACTTC
TRBV19	NA	NA	TRBJ1-5	CASQDRTNQPQHF	TGTGCCAGTCAAGACAGGACTAATCAGCCCCAGCATTTT
TRBV5-6	NA	NA	TRBJ2-7	CASSVRAQSFSYEQYF	TGTGCCAGCAGCGTGAGGGCGCAATCTTTCTCCTACGAGCAGTACTTC
TRBV24-1	NA	NA	TRBJ1-1	CATSDFMSTEAFF	TGTGCCACCAGTGATTTTATGAGCACTGAAGCTTTCTTT
TRBV5-1	TRBD1	NA	TRBJ2-7	CASSSGTDLYEQYF	TGCGCCAGCAGCTCCGGGACAGACTTGTACGAGCAGTACTTC
TRBV9	NA	NA	TRBJ1-3	CASGSGGSGNTIYF	TGTGCCAGCGGGTCGGGGGGCTCTGGAAACACCATATATTTT
TRBV9	TRBD2	NA	TRBJ2-7	CASSVGGGAYEQYF	TGTGCCAGCAGCGTAGGGGGAGGGGCCTACGAGCAGTACTTC
TRBV27	NA	NA	TRBJ1-3	CASRNRDGNTIYF	TGTGCCAGCAGAAACAGGGATGGAAACACCATATATTTT
TRBV5-1	TRBD1	NA	TRBJ2-5	CASSQGQGVGETQYF	TGCGCCAGCAGCCAAGGACAGGGGGTAGGGGAGACCCAGTACTTC
TRBV5-1	TRBD2	NA	TRBJ2-3	CASSSGLAGSTDTQYF	TGCGCCAGCAGCTCGGGACTAGCGGGAAGCACAGATACGCAGTATTTT
TRBV6-5	NA	NA	TRBJ2-3	CASSRSGARGDTQYF	TGTGCCAGCAGCCGAAGCGGGGCGAGGGGGGATACGCAGTATTTT